The rows below give T cell receptor beta chains drawn from one sample of a study of glioma-infiltrating T cells. TCRdb passed the multiplex PCR reads through MiXCR, listing each CDR3 protein once. This sample has roughly 200,000 distinct CDR3 sequences, with around 40% found just once. The sample taken for sequencing was glioma tissue, nonneoplastic brain tissue, or PBMCs (not recorded which). These receptors all stem from a human donor with low-grade glioma or glioblastoma, undergoing nonglioma brain surgery, or in good health (not recorded which). The CDR3 runs from the conserved cysteine through the conserved F or W. The D gene is left open where the match is weak. Part of the rows lack a size; the others show once, few, many or a class for expanded clones.

V gene	D gene	clone size	J gene	CDR3 DNA	CDR3 protein
TRBV6-1	.	many	TRBJ2-1	TGTGCCAGCAGCAAAGGCGTCGGGGGCCAGTGGAATGAGCAGTTCTTC	CASSKGVGGQWNEQFF
TRBV6-6	.	.	TRBJ1-1	TGTGCCAGCAGTTACAGTCAGTCGAACACTGAAGCTTTCTTT	CASSYSQSNTEAFF
TRBV28	.	.	TRBJ2-2	TGTGCCAGCAGTTTAACACTGGGGGAGCATCGGGACACCGGGGAGCTGTTTTTT	CASSLTLGEHRDTGELFF
TRBV28	.	many	TRBJ2-2	TGTGCCAGCAGTTTCGGACAGACCGGGGAGCTGTTTTTT	CASSFGQTGELFF
TRBV19	TRBD1	few	TRBJ1-1	TGTGCCAGTATGGAGCCCGGGACAGGAGTTATGAACACTGAAGCTTTCTTT	CASMEPGTGVMNTEAFF
TRBV6-1	.	medium-sized	TRBJ2-7	TGTGCCAGCAAGGGTGGATCTACCTACGAGCAGTACTTC	CASKGGSTYEQYF
TRBV5-1	.	.	TRBJ1-6	TGCGCCAGCAGCTTGGACAGCCCCGGGAATTCACCCCTCCACTTT	CASSLDSPGNSPLHF
TRBV19	.	.	TRBJ2-5	TGTGCCAGTAGTATAGTACTCGGAGAGACCCAGTACTTC	CASSIVLGETQYF
TRBV19	TRBD1	few	TRBJ2-1	TGTGCCAGTACGGACAGGATTAACAATGAGCAGTTCTTC	CASTDRINNEQFF
TRBV6-1	TRBD1	many	TRBJ2-3	TGTGCCAGCATTGGGGGACAGGCCGCCACAGATACGCAGTATTTT	CASIGGQAATDTQYF
TRBV28	.	many	TRBJ2-7	TGTGCCAGCAAAGGATCAAGTCTCTACGAGCAGTACTTC	CASKGSSLYEQYF
TRBV20-1	.	many	TRBJ1-1	TGCAGTGCCCCTCTGGGGGTGAACACTGAAGCTTTCTTT	CSAPLGVNTEAFF
TRBV11-2	.	.	TRBJ1-1	TGTGCCAGCAGCTTATCCGGCCGATTGAACACTGAAGCTTTATTT	CASSLSGRLNTEALF
TRBV11-2	.	few	TRBJ2-1	TGTGCCAGCAGCTTAGCGGGAACCTACAATGAGCAGTTCTTC	CASSLAGTYNEQFF
TRBV5-1	.	once	TRBJ2-2	TGCGACAGCAGCCTCAAGGGTCCCGGGGAGCTGTTTTTT	CDSSLKGPGELFF
TRBV2	TRBD1	few	TRBJ1-4	TGTGCCAGCAGTGAGGACAGGGGACGGGAAAAACTGTTTTTT	CASSEDRGREKLFF
TRBV28	.	.	TRBJ2-7	TGTGCCAGCAGTTTAAGTTCGCCGGGGGAGCAGTACTTC	CASSLSSPGEQYF
TRBV20-1	TRBD1	.	TRBJ2-3	TGCAGTGCTTATGAGAGTTTGGGGACAGATACGCAACATTTT	CSAYESLGTDTQHF
TRBV7-9	.	once	TRBJ2-5	TGTGCCAGCAGCCATCCGGGCCGGGAGACCCAGTACTTC	CASSHPGRETQYF
TRBV2	TRBD2	.	TRBJ2-3	TGTGCCAGCAGTATCAGGACTAGCGGGAGGACAGATAAGCAGTATTTT	CASSIRTSGRTDKQYF
TRBV27	TRBD2	many	TRBJ2-7	TGTGCCAGCAGTTTGGAGCGGGGGGACTACGAGCAGTACTTC	CASSLERGDYEQYF
TRBV6-1	TRBD2	many	TRBJ2-1	TGTGCCAGCAGCCAGATACATACTAGCGGAAGCTCCTACAATGAGCAGTTCTTC	CASSQIHTSGSSYNEQFF
TRBV20-1	TRBD1	many	TRBJ1-6	TGCAGTGCTAGAGGACAGGGGAGAGAGTGGAGTAATTCACCCCTCCACTTT	CSARGQGREWSNSPLHF
TRBV20-1	.	many	TRBJ2-3	TGCAGTGCGACCGGAGACCTAGATACGCAGTATTTT	CSATGDLDTQYF
TRBV15	TRBD1	many	TRBJ2-1	TGTGCCACCAGCAGACACAGCAACGACGGGACAGGGAAGCAGTTCTTC	CATSRHSNDGTGKQFF
TRBV7-2	.	many	TRBJ2-2	TGTGCCAGCGACGGGGTGTTGGCCGGGGAGCTGTTTTTT	CASDGVLAGELFF
TRBV6-1	.	many	TRBJ2-1	TGTGCCAGAAGACTAGTTTCTGAGCAGTTCTTC	CARRLVSEQFF